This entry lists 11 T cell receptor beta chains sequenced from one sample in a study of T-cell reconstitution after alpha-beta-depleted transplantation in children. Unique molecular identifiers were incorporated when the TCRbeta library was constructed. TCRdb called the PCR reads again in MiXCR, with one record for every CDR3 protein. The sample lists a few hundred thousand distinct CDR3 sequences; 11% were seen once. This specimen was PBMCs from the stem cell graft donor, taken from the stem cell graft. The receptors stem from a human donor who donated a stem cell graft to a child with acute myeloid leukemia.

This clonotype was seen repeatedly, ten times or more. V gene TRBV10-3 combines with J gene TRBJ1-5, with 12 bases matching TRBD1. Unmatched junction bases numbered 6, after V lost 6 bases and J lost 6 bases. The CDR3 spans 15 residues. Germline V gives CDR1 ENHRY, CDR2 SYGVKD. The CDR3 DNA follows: TGTGCCATCAGGTCGGGACAGGGGGCTGGTCAGCCCCAGCATTTT. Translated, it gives CAIRSGQGAGQPQHF.

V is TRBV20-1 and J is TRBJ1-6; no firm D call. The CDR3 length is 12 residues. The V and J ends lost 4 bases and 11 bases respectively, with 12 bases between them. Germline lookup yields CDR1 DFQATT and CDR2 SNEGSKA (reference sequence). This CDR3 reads CSATDGSPPLHF. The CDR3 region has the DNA TGCAGTGCTACCGATGGGTCCCCACCCCTCCACTTT.

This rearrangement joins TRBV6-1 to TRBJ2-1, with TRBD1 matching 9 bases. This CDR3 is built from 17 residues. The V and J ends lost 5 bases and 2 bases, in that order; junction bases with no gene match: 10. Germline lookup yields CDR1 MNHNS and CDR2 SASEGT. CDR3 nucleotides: TGTGCCAGCAGTAAGACCCCGGGACAGGGCACCTACAATGAGCAGTTCTTC. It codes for CASSKTPGQGTYNEQFF.

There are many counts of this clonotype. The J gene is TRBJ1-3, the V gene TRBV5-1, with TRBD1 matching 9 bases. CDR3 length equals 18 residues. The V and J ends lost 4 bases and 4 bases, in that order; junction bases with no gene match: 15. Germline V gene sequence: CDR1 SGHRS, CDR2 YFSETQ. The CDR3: CASSPFGVSGQGGNTIYF. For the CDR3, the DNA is TGCGCCAGCAGCCCTTTCGGGGTGTCGGGACAGGGAGGAAACACCATATATTTT.

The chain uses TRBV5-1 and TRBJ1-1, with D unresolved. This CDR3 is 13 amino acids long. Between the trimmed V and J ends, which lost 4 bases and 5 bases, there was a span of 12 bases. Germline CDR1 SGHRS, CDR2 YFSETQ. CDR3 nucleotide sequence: TGCGCCAGCAGCGAGCCCCCTTCGACTGAAGCTTTCTTT. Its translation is CASSEPPSTEAFF.

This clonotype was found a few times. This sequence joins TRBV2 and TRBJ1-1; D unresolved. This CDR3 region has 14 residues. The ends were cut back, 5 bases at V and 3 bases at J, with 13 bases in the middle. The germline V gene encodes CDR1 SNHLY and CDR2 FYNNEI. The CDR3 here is CASSQDSGHTEAFF. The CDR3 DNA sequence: TGTGCCAGCAGTCAAGATTCCGGTCACACTGAAGCTTTCTTT.

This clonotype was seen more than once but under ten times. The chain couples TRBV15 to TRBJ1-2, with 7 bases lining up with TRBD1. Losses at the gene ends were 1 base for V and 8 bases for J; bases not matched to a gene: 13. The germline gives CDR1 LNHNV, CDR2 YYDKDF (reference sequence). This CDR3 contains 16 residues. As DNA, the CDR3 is TGTGCCACCAGCAGAGTTACAGGGGACGCCATCGGAGGCTACACCTTC. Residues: CATSRVTGDAIGGYTF.

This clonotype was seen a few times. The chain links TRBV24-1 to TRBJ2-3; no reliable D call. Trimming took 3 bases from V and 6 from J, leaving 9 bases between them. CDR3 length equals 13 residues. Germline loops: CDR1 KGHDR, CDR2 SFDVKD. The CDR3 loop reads CATSDTTLDTQYF. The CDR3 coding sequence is TGTGCCACCAGTGATACTACGTTGGATACGCAGTATTTT.

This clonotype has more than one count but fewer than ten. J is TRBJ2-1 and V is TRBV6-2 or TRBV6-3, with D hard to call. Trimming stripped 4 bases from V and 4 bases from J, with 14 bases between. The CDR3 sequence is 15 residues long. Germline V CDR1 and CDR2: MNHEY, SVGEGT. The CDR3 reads CASSSPPTTYNEQFF. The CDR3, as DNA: TGTGCCAGCAGTTCCCCCCCCACCACATACAATGAGCAGTTCTTC.

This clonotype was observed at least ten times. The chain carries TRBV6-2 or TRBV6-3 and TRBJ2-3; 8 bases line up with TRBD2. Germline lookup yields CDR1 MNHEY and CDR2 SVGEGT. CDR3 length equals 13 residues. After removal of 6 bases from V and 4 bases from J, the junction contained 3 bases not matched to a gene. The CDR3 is CASREGLADTQYF. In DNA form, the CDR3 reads TGTGCCAGCAGGGAGGGACTAGCAGATACGCAGTATTTT.

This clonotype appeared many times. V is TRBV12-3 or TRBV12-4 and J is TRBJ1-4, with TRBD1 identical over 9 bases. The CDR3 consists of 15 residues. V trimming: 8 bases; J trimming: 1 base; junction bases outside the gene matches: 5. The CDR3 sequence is CASSPTGGTNEKLFF. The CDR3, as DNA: TGTGCCAGCTCCCCGACAGGGGGAACTAATGAAAAACTGTTTTTT.